The clone carrying this T cell receptor beta chain appeared once. The antigen is not known. This sample is part of a study of OX40 agonist ivuxolimab in advanced cancers. Study-wide context: An agonistic human IgG2 monoclonal antibody against OX40 (CD134) was given. Patients with hepatocellular carcinoma, melanoma, renal cell or head and neck cancer made up the dose-escalation patients. Study-wide results and limits: Partial responders dosed at 0.1-3.0 mg/kg displayed clonal expansion ranking among the lowest. CD4+ T cells averaged fewer expanded clones than CD8+ T cells.

Method: immunoSEQ multiplex PCR; TCRdb's copy keeps in-frame clones and lacks some. The sample contains over 60,000 clones, 70% to 90% of which appear only once. The CDR3 has 14 residues. Trimming cost V 3 bases and J 3 bases, with 11 bases left between them. The germline V gene has CDR1 MNHNS and CDR2 SASEGT. Sample: CD4+ or CD8+ T cells sorted from blood, taken in a trial of the OX40 agonist ivuxolimab. This TCR came from an adult with an advanced solid tumor such as melanoma, head and neck, liver or kidney cancer. The chain recombines TRBV6-1 with TRBJ1-1; no firm D call. The CDR3 sequence is CASSDPGGYTEAFF. The CDR3 DNA sequence: TGTGCCAGCAGTGATCCGGGAGGGTACACTGAAGCTTTCTTT.